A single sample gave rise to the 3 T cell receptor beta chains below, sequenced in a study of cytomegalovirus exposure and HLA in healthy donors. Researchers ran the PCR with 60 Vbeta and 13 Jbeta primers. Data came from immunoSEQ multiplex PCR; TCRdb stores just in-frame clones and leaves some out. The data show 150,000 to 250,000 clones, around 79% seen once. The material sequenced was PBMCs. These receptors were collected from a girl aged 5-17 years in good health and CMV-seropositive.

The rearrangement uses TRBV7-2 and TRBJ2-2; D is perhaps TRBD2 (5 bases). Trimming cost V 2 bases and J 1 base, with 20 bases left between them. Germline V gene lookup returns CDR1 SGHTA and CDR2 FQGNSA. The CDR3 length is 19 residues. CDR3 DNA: TGTGCCAGCAGCTTACCCGGTTCGACAAAAGGAGGGAACACCGGGGAGCTGTTTTTT. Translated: CASSLPGSTKGGNTGELFF.

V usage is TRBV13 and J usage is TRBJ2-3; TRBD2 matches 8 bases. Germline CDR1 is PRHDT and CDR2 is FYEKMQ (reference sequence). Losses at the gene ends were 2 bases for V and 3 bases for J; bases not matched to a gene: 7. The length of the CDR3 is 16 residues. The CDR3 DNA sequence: TGTGCCAGCAGCTTAACTGGGGGCGGGGGGACAGATACGCAGTATTTT. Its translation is CASSLTGGGGTDTQYF.

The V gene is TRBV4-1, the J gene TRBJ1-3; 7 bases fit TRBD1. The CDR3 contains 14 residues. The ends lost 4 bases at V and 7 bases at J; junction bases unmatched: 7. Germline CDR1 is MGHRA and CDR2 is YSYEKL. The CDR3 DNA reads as TGCGCCAGCAGCCGAGAACAGGGGAGGAACACCATATATTTT. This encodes CASSREQGRNTIYF.